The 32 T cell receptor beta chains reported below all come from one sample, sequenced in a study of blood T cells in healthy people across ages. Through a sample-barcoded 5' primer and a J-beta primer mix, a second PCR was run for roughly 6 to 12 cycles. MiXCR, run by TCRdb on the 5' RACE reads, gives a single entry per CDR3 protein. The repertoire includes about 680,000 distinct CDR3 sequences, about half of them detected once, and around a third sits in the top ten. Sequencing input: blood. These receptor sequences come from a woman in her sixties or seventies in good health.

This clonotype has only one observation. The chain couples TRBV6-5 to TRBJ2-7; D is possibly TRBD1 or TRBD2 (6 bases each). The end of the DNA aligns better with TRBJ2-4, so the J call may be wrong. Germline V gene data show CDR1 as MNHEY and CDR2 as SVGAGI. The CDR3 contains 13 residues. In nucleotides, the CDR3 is TGTGCCAGCAGTTACGTGGAGGGGGACATTCAGTACTTC. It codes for CASSYVEGDIQYF.

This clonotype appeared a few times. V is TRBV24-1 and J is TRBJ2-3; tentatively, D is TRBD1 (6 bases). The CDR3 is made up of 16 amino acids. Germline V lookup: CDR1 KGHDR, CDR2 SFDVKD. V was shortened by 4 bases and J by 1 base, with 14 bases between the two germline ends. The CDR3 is CATSDPRDTRTDTQYF. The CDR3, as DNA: TGTGCCACCAGTGACCCTAGGGACACTCGCACAGATACGCAGTATTTT.

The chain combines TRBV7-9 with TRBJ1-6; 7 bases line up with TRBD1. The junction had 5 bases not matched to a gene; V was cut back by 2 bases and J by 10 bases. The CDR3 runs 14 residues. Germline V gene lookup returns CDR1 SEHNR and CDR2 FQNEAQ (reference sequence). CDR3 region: CASSLPQGVSPLHF. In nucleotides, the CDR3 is TGTGCCAGCAGCTTACCGCAGGGGGTCTCACCCCTCCACTTT.

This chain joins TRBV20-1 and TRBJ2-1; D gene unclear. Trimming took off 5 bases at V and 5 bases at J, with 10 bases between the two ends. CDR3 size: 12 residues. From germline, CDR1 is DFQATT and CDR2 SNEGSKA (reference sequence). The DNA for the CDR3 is TGCAGTGCTCCCTTTGATGACAATGAGCAGTTCTTC. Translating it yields CSAPFDDNEQFF.

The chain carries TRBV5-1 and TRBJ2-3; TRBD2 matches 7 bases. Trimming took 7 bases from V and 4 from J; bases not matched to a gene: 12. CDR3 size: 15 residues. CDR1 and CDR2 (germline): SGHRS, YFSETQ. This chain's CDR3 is CASGTLGGSPDTQYF. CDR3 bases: TGCGCCAGCGGTACACTTGGCGGGAGCCCAGATACGCAGTATTTT.

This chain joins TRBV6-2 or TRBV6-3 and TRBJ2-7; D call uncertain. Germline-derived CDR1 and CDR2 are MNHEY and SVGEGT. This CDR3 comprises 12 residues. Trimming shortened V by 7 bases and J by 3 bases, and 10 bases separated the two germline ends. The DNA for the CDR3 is TGTGCCAGCACCCGGCTTAACTACGAGCAGTACTTC. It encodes CASTRLNYEQYF.

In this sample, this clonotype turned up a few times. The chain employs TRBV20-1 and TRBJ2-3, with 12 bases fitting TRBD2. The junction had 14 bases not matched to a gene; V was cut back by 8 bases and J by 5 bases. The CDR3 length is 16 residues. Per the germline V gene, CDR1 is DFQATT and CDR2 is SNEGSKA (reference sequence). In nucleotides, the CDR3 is TGCAGTACCAAAATCCTAGCGGGAGGGTCGGGAGATACGCAGTATTTT. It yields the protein CSTKILAGGSGDTQYF.

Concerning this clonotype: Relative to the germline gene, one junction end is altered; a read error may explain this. The CDR3 sequence is CGARDWGQGNSPLHF. CDR3 nucleotide sequence: TGCGGTGCTAGAGATTGGGGACAGGGTAATTCACCCCTCCACTTT. J is TRBJ1-6 and V is TRBV20-1; 9 bases align to TRBD1. The germline CDR1 and CDR2 sequences are DFQATT and SNEGSKA (reference sequence). The CDR3 spans 15 residues.

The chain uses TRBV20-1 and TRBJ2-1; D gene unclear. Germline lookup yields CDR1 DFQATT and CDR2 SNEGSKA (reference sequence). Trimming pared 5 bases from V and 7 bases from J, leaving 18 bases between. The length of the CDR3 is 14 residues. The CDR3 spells CSASTGLRENEQFF. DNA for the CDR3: TGCAGTGCTTCCACCGGGCTTCGAGAGAATGAGCAGTTCTTC.

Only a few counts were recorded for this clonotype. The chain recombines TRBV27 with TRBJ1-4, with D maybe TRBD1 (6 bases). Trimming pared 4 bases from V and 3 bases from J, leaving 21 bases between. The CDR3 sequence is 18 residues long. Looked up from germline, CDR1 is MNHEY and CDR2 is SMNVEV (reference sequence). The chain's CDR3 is CASSSPAPQGRPNEKLFF. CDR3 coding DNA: TGTGCCAGCAGTTCCCCTGCTCCACAGGGTCGGCCTAATGAAAAACTGTTTTTT.

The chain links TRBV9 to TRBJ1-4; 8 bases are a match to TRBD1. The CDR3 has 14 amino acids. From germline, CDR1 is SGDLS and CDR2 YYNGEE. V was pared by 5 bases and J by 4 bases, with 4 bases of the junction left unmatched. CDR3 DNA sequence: TGTGCCAGCAGTGGACAGGGAGTTAATGAAAAACTGTTTTTT. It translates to CASSGQGVNEKLFF.

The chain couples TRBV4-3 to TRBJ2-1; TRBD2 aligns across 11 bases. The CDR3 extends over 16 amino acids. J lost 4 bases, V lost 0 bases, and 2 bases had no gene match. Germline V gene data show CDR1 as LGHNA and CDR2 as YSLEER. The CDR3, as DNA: TGCGCCAGCAGCCAAGATGGGACTAGCGGTTACAATGAGCAGTTCTTC. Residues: CASSQDGTSGYNEQFF.

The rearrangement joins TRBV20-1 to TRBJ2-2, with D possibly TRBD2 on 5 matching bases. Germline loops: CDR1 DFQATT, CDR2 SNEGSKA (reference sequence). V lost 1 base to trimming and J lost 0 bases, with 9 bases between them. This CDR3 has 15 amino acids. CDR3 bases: TGCAGTGCTAGAGGCCTGAGGGCGAACACCGGGGAGCTGTTTTTT. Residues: CSARGLRANTGELFF.

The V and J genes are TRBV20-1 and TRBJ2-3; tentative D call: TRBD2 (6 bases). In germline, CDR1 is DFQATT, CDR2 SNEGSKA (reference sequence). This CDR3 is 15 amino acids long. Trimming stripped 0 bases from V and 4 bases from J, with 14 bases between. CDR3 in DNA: TGCAGTGCTAGAGATCGCACGGGGGTAGCAGATACGCAGTATTTT. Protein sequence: CSARDRTGVADTQYF.

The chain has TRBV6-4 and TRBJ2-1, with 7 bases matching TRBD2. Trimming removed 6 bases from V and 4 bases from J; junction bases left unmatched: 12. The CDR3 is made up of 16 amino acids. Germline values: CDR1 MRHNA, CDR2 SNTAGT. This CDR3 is CASRQDLAEPYNEQFF. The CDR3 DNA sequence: TGTGCCAGCAGACAGGACCTAGCGGAACCTTACAATGAGCAGTTCTTC.

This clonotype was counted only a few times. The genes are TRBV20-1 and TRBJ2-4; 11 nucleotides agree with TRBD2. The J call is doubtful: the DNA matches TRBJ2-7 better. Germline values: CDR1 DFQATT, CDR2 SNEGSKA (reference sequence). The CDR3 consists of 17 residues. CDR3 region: CSARGQATSGSSVEQYF. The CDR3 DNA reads TGCAGTGCTAGAGGACAGGCAACTAGCGGGAGTTCTGTCGAGCAGTACTTC.

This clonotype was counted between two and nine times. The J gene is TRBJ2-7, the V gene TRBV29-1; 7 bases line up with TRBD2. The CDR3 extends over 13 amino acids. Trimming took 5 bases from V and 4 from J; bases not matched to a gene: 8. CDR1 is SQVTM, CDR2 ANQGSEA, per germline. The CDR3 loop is CSVLKFGGYEQYF. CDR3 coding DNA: TGCAGCGTTCTCAAATTCGGGGGGTACGAGCAGTACTTC.

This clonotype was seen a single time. CDR3 DNA sequence: TGCAGTGCCCCTTGGTGGGGGAGGAATGAGCAGTACTTC. It translates to CSAPWWGRNEQYF. This chain joins TRBV20-1 and TRBJ2-7, with TRBD2 as a possible D gene (6 bases). Trimming left V 6 bases short and J 7 bases short, with 19 bases between. Germline loops: CDR1 DFQATT, CDR2 SNEGSKA (reference sequence). The CDR3 totals 13 residues.

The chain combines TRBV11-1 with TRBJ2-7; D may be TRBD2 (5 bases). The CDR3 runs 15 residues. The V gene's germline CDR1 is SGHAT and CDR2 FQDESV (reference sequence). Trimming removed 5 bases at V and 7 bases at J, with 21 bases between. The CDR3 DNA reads TGTGCCAGCAGCCAAAAGAGCGGATCCTACAATGAGCAGTACTTC. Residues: CASSQKSGSYNEQYF. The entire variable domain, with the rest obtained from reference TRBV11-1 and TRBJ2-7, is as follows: EAEVAQSPRYKITEKSQAVAFWCDPISGHATLYWYRQILGQGPELLVQFQDESVVDDSQLPKDRFSAERLKGVDSTLKIQPAELGDSAMYLCASSQKSGSYNEQYFGPGTRLTVT.

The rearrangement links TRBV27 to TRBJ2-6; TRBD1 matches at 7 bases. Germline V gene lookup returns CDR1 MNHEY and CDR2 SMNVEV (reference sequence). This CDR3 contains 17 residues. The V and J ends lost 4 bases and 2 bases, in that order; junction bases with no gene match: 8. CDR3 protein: CASSWRQGGAGANVLTF. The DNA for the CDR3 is TGTGCCAGCAGTTGGAGACAGGGTGGGGCTGGGGCCAACGTCCTGACTTTC. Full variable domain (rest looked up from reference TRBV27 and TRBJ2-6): EAQVTQNPRYLITVTGKKLTVTCSQNMNHEYMSWYRQDPGLGLRQIYYSMNVEVTDKGDVPEGYKVSRKEKRNFPLILESPSPNQTSLYFCASSWRQGGAGANVLTFGAGSRLTVL.

The CDR3 sequence is CASSPRTGSNSPLHF. CDR3 coding DNA: TGTGCCAGCAGTCCCAGGACAGGGAGCAATTCACCCCTCCACTTT. V gene TRBV28 combines with J gene TRBJ1-6, with 8 bases aligning to TRBD1. The CDR3 extends over 15 amino acids. V lost 5 bases to trimming and J lost 7 bases; unmatched junction nucleotides: 7. The V gene's germline CDR1 is MDHEN and CDR2 SYDVKM.

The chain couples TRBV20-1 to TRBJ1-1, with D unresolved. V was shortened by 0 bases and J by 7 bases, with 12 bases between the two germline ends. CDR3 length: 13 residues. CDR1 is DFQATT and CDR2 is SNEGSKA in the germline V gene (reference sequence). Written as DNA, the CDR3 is TGCAGTGCTAGAGATGGTCTGACGGGTGAAGCTTTCTTT. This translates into CSARDGLTGEAFF.

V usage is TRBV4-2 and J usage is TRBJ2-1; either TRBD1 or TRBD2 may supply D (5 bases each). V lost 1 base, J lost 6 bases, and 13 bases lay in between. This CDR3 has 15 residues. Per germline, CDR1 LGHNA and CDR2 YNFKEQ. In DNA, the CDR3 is TGTGCCAGCAGCCAAGTGGGGCTGGGGACCAATGAGCAGTTCTTC. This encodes CASSQVGLGTNEQFF.

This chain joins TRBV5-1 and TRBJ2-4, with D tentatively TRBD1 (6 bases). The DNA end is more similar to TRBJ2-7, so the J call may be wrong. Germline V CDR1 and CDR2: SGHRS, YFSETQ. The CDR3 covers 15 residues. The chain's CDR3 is CASSLGQGWTYEQYF. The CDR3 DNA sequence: TGCGCCAGCAGCTTGGGTCAGGGGTGGACCTACGAGCAGTACTTC.

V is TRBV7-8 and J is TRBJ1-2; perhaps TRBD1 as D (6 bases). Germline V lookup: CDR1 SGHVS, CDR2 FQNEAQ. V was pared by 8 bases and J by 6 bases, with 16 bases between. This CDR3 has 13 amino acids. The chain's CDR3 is CASGLTGMDGYTF. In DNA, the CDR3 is TGTGCCAGCGGGTTGACAGGAATGGATGGCTACACCTTC.

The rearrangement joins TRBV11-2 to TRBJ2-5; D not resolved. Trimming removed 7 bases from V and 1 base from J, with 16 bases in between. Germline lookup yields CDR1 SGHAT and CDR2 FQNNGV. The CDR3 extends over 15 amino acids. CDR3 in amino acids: CASNRRWDSQETQYF. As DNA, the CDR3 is TGTGCCAGCAATAGAAGGTGGGATTCCCAAGAGACCCAGTACTTC.

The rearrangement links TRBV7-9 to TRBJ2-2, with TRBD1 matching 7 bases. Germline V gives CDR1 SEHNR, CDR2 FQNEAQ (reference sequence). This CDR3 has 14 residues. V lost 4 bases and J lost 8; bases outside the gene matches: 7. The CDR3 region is CASSSTGEQGELFF. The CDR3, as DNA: TGTGCCAGCAGCTCCACAGGGGAGCAGGGGGAGCTGTTTTTT.

The CDR3 bases are TGCAGTGCTAGAGCCGCAAGGAGGACCGAGCAGTACTTC. Protein: CSARAARRTEQYF. The chain has TRBV20-1 and TRBJ2-5; possibly TRBD2 for D (5 bases). The tail of the sequence fits TRBJ2-7 better, so the J call may be wrong. The germline V gene encodes CDR1 DFQATT and CDR2 SNEGSKA (reference sequence). The CDR3 is 13 amino acids.

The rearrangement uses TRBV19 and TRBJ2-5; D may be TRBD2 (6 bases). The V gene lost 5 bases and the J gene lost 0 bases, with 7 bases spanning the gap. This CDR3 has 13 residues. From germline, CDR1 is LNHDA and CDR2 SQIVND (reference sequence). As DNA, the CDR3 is TGTGCCAGTAGTGCGGGGTACCAAGAGACCCAGTACTTC. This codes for CASSAGYQETQYF. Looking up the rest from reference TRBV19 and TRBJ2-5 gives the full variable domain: DGGITQSPKYLFRKEGQNVTLSCEQNLNHDAMYWYRQDPGQGLRLIYYSQIVNDFQKGDIAEGYSVSREKKESFPLTVTSAQKNPTAFYLCASSAGYQETQYFGPGTRLLVL.

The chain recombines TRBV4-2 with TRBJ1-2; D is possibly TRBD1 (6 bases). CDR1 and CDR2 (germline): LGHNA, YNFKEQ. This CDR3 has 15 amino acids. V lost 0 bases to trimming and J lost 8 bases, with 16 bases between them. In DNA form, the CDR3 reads TGTGCCAGCAGCCAAGAGGGGGGCACGGGGAGCGGCTACACCTTC. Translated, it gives CASSQEGGTGSGYTF.

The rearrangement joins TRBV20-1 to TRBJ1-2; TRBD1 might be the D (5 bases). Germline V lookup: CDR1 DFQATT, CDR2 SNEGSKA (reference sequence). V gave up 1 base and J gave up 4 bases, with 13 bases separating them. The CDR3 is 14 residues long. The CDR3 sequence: CSARGGAIGYGYTF. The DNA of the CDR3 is TGCAGTGCTAGAGGCGGGGCTATTGGCTATGGCTACACCTTC.

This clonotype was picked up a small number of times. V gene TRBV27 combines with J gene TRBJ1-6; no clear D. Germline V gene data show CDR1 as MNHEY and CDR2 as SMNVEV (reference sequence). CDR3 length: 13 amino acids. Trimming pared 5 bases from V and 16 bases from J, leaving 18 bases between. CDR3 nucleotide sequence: TGTGCCAGCAGTCCGGGAAGGTTAGGAACACTCCACTTT. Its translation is CASSPGRLGTLHF.